This T cell receptor (beta chain) stems from a study of blood T cell repertoires in COVID-19. Overall study context: Both acute and convalescent COVID-19 samples were obtained from the United States, Italy and Spain. T cells, B-cell-depleted T cells, or PBMCs provided the cDNA or gDNA that served as material.

The CDR3 length is 14 residues. V gave up 3 bases and J gave up 9 bases; unmatched junction bases: 6. CDR1 SEHNR and CDR2 FQNEAQ come from the germline V gene (reference sequence). The table lists this clone with a count of one. As handled by the study authors: By means of reference gene primer amplification, nucleated cell counts were estimated. The table came from immunoSEQ multiplex PCR; TCRdb's copy has only in-frame clones and leaves some out. That table supplies the V and J calls and clone size; D and trimming were determined from the DNA. The sample holds around 320,000 clones, approximately 90% seen once.

This receptor was obtained from a woman younger than 45 who had recovered from COVID-19. The sequencing sample was made of peripheral blood. The rearrangement joins TRBV7-9 to TRBJ1-5, with 9 bases that match TRBD1. The CDR3, as DNA: TGTGCCAGCAGCTTGGGGACAGGGAGGGGGCCCCAGCATTTT. Translating it yields CASSLGTGRGPQHF.